This passage covers 3 T cell receptor beta chains from one sample sequenced in a study of CD8 T cells in Susac syndrome. Random-hexamer reverse transcription was applied to about 0.5 to 1 ug RNA. A single record per CDR3 protein comes from TCRdb applying MiXCR to the immunoSEQ multiplex PCR reads. The sample has some 300,000 distinct CDR3 sequences; 70% to 90% are singletons. Sequences were obtained from CD8+ T cells from PBMCs. These receptors were taken from a human donor with multiple sclerosis.

The table lists this clonotype with a few counts. As DNA, the CDR3 is TGCAGTGCTCACGGGGGACATATTTCTGGGGCCAACGTCCTGACTTTC. Its protein product is CSAHGGHISGANVLTF. The J gene is TRBJ2-6, the V gene TRBV20-1; D might be TRBD1 or TRBD2, each matching 6 bases. The CDR3 consists of 16 residues. Germline V lookup: CDR1 DFQATT, CDR2 SNEGSKA (reference sequence). Trimming took off 5 bases at V and 1 base at J, with 15 bases between the two ends.

CDR3 nucleotides: TGTGCCAGCAGTTTAACGGCAGGCTCTGGAAACACCATATATTTT. This encodes CASSLTAGSGNTIYF. The J gene is TRBJ1-3, the V gene TRBV27, with D unclear. There are 15 residues in the CDR3. Trimming shortened V by 2 bases and J by 0 bases, and 8 bases separated the two germline ends. From germline, CDR1 is MNHEY and CDR2 SMNVEV (reference sequence).

The rearrangement uses TRBV6-5 and TRBJ1-5; the match to TRBD1 covers 8 bases. The CDR3 is 13 residues long. Germline V gives CDR1 MNHEY, CDR2 SVGAGI. V lost 11 bases and J lost 1; bases outside the gene matches: 4. The CDR3 nucleotides read TGTGCCTGCGGACAGGGAAGCAATCAGCCCCAGCATTTT. Amino acids: CACGQGSNQPQHF.